These 20 T cell receptor beta chains share one sample of origin, sequenced in a study of shared clonotypes between healthy human individuals. The data were produced by immunoSEQ multiplex PCR, yet TCRdb's version contains in-frame clones alone and is incomplete. The top ten clones hold 0.61% of a sample with over a million clones, more than 75% of them seen once. Sequencing input: memory CD4+ T cells from PBMCs. The subset here: CD45RA-negative fraction. All receptors derive from a young man in good health. Some clones in this sample may be carry-over from other donors' samples.

The rearrangement joins TRBV7-9 to TRBJ1-2; a weak D match, TRBD1 (6 bases). Germline-derived CDR1 and CDR2 are SEHNR and FQNEAQ (reference sequence). The V end was cut by 5 bases, the J end by 3 bases, with 13 bases between. The CDR3 extends over 14 amino acids. CDR3 DNA sequence: TGTGCCAGCAGCCCAAGACAGGTTCACTATGGCTACACCTTC. Translating gives CASSPRQVHYGYTF.

This clone was counted only a few times. This CDR3 is also generated by other DNA sequences in the sample. The rearrangement joins TRBV7-9 to TRBJ2-1, with D hard to call. The V end was cut by 1 base, the J end by 10 bases, with 8 bases between. The CDR3 contains 12 residues. Germline V gene sequence: CDR1 SEHNR, CDR2 FQNEAQ (reference sequence). The CDR3 is CASSLVGFEQFF. CDR3 coding DNA: TGTGCCAGCAGCTTAGTAGGCTTCGAGCAGTTCTTC.

V and J are TRBV7-6 and TRBJ2-3; 12 nucleotides line up with TRBD2. Unmatched junction bases numbered 10, after V lost 1 base and J lost 8 bases. CDR3 length: 17 amino acids. Germline values: CDR1 SGHVS, CDR2 FNYEAQ. The CDR3 protein is CASSLVGTSGSFGTQYF. DNA for the CDR3: TGTGCCAGCAGCTTAGTCGGGACTAGCGGGTCCTTCGGTACGCAGTATTTT.

The rearrangement joins TRBV28 to TRBJ2-1; TRBD1 aligns across 8 bases. With V trimmed by 0 bases and J by 8 bases, 6 bases remained unmatched. The CDR3 totals 15 residues. Germline values: CDR1 MDHEN, CDR2 SYDVKM. CDR3 DNA: TGTGCCAGCAGTTTATGGGGCAGGGGGCAGGATGAGCAGTTCTTC. Amino acid sequence: CASSLWGRGQDEQFF.

A note on this clone: The same CDR3 arises from other DNA sequences in this sample as well. This chain joins TRBV5-1 and TRBJ1-2; no clear D gene. The V gene lost 2 bases and the J gene lost 2 bases, with 7 bases spanning the gap. Germline CDR1 reads SGHRS; CDR2 reads YFSETQ. This CDR3 is built from 13 residues. The CDR3 nucleotides are TGCGCCAGCAGCTTAGTCAGGAACTATGGCTACACCTTC. Amino acid sequence: CASSLVRNYGYTF.

This rearrangement joins TRBV6-4 to TRBJ2-2, with unresolved D. V lost 4 bases, J lost 4 bases, and 10 bases lay in between. This CDR3 is built from 14 residues. Germline V lookup: CDR1 MRHNA, CDR2 SNTAGT. CDR3 nucleotide sequence: TGTGCCAGCAGTGTCCAGAAGGGCACCGGGGAGCTGTTTTTT. It encodes CASSVQKGTGELFF.

The CDR3 DNA reads as TGTGCCAGCAGTTACTCAGGGGAGGACGAGCAGTACTTC. Residues: CASSYSGEDEQYF. The V and J genes are TRBV6-5 and TRBJ2-7, with a possible D match to TRBD2 (6 bases). CDR3 size: 13 residues. V was trimmed by 0 bases and J by 5 bases, leaving 8 bases between them. Germline loops: CDR1 MNHEY, CDR2 SVGAGI.

The V and J genes are TRBV7-8 and TRBJ1-1; D not resolved. V was shortened by 8 bases and J by 0 bases, with 10 bases between the two germline ends. Germline V CDR1 and CDR2: SGHVS, FQNEAQ. This CDR3 has 13 residues. Here the CDR3 reads CASLRDLNTEAFF. As DNA, the CDR3 is TGTGCCAGCCTCAGAGATCTGAACACTGAAGCTTTCTTT.

V usage is TRBV7-9 and J usage is TRBJ2-3, with a tentative D call TRBD2 (6 bases). Trimming pared 5 bases from V and 2 bases from J, leaving 14 bases between. This CDR3 is 15 amino acids long. CDR1 and CDR2 from the germline V gene are SEHNR and FQNEAQ (reference sequence). Written as DNA, the CDR3 is TGTGCCAGCAGCACGGGGACTGGTGACACAGATACGCAGTATTTT. Amino acids: CASSTGTGDTDTQYF.

V usage is TRBV28 and J usage is TRBJ2-7, with 7 bases identical to TRBD1. V was clipped by 4 bases and J by 3 bases; unmatched bases: 15. The germline CDR1 and CDR2 sequences are MDHEN and SYDVKM. The CDR3 consists of 17 residues. The CDR3, as DNA: TGTGCCAGCAGTTCGCGGACAGGAGAGACGAACTTCTACGAGCAGTACTTC. Its translation: CASSSRTGETNFYEQYF.

The J gene is TRBJ2-2, the V gene TRBV2; TRBD1 matches 11 bases. The CDR3 sequence is 13 residues long. The junction had 1 base not matched to a gene; V was cut back by 8 bases and J by 5 bases. Germline values: CDR1 SNHLY, CDR2 FYNNEI. CDR3 residues: CASGDRGTGELFF. As DNA, the CDR3 is TGTGCCAGCGGGGACAGGGGGACCGGGGAGCTGTTTTTT.

As for this clone: This could be a read error, since a much larger clone is one nucleotide away. Other nucleotide sequences in the sample specify the same CDR3. J is TRBJ1-4 and V is TRBV7-8; TRBD1 matches at 9 bases. The length of the CDR3 is 14 residues. CDR1 is SGHVS, CDR2 FQNEAQ, per germline. CDR3: CASSFGTGYEKLFF. DNA of the CDR3: TGTGCCAGCAGCTTTGGGACAGGGTATGAGAAACTGTTTTTT.

The rearrangement links TRBV5-1 to TRBJ2-1, with 10 nucleotides matching TRBD2. The CDR3 covers 14 residues. Germline assignment: CDR1 SGHRS and CDR2 YFSETQ. Trimming took 5 bases from V and 6 from J; bases not matched to a gene: 5. The DNA for the CDR3 is TGCGCCAGCAGTGGTCTAGCGGGGGTCAATGAGCAGTTCTTC. Translated, it gives CASSGLAGVNEQFF.

This clone came up once. V is TRBV9 and J is TRBJ1-4, with D hard to call. CDR1 and CDR2 (germline): SGDLS, YYNGEE. The CDR3 loop spans 16 amino acids. V was shortened by 0 bases and J by 3 bases, with 12 bases between the two germline ends. CDR3 bases: TGTGCCAGCAGCGTAGAGGAAGGGCAGCCTAATGAAAAACTGTTTTTT. Its translation: CASSVEEGQPNEKLFF. The whole variable domain, filled in from reference TRBV9 and TRBJ1-4, reads DSGVTQTPKHLITATGQRVTLRCSPRSGDLSVYWYQQSLDQGLQFLIQYYNGEERAKGNILERFSAQQFPDLHSELNLSSLELGDSALYFCASSVEEGQPNEKLFFGSGTQLSVL.

V and J are TRBV2 and TRBJ2-5, with no clear D. The germline V and J ends were trimmed by 6 bases and 4 bases, with 15 bases remaining between them. CDR1 SNHLY and CDR2 FYNNEI come from the germline V gene. This CDR3 is built from 14 residues. CDR3 protein: CASSLARDGETQYF. CDR3 in DNA: TGTGCCAGCAGCCTGGCCCGAGACGGAGAGACCCAGTACTTC.

This clone was recorded a few times. The chain uses TRBV11-2 and TRBJ2-7, with TRBD1 matching over 7 bases. Germline CDR1 reads SGHAT; CDR2 reads FQNNGV. V was clipped by 6 bases and J by 4 bases; unmatched bases: 9. This CDR3 region has 14 residues. The CDR3 spells CASRPIRGRYEQYF. CDR3 nucleotide sequence: TGTGCCAGCAGGCCAATTAGGGGGCGGTACGAGCAGTACTTC.

The genes are TRBV5-1 and TRBJ2-1, with TRBD1 identical over 9 bases. CDR3 size: 15 residues. The J segment lost 3 bases and the V segment lost 0 bases, leaving 1 base of the junction unmatched. CDR1 and CDR2 (germline): SGHRS, YFSETQ. CDR3 region: CASSLGTGVYNEQFF. The DNA of the CDR3 is TGCGCCAGCAGCTTGGGGACAGGGGTCTACAATGAGCAGTTCTTC.

This clone was seen only a few times. This could be a read error, since a much larger clone is one nucleotide away. The same CDR3 is also encoded by other DNA sequences in this sample. The chain joins TRBV7-9 to TRBJ2-3, with D possibly matching TRBD1 (6 bases). CDR1 is SEHNR, CDR2 FQNEAQ, per germline (reference sequence). CDR3 length equals 14 residues. V lost 1 base and J 1 base, leaving 6 bases between the germline ends. The DNA for the CDR3 is TGTGCCAGCAGCTTAGACAGGGGCACAGATACGCAGTATTTT. As protein: CASSLDRGTDTQYF.

This chain uses TRBV21-1 with TRBJ1-5. TRBV21-1 is a pseudogene locus. This CDR3 is 17 amino acids long. The CDR3 nucleotides are TGTGCCAGCAGCAAACAGGGGAGGCTCCTTCGGAATCAGCCCCAGCATTTT. Its translation is CASSKQGRLLRNQPQHF.

This chain uses TRBV11-2 with TRBJ2-1, with D perhaps matching TRBD1 (5 bases). Deletions cut 7 bases from V and 5 bases from J, with 15 bases between. The CDR3 covers 14 residues. The germline gives CDR1 SGHAT, CDR2 FQNNGV. CDR3 DNA sequence: TGTGCCAGCACCAATCCCTTGGGGCACAATGAGCAGTTCTTC. It encodes CASTNPLGHNEQFF.